This paragraph covers one T cell receptor (beta chain) sequence. This entry belongs to a study of T cells expressing NK-cell markers. In the study overall: Source material for TCR beta repertoires consisted of sorted CD3+CD56+NKG2C+, CD3+CD56+NKG2C- and CD3+CD56-NKG2C+ T cells. With respect to HCMV, seven of the eight sequenced donors were seropositive, and one was seronegative.

Generation of TCR beta cDNA was performed by 5'RACE template switching incorporating UMIs. TCRdb reprocessed the 5' RACE reads and reports one entry per CDR3 protein, with no DNA. This specimen shows a few hundred thousand distinct CDR3 sequences; the ten leading clones hold roughly 3.5%. Germline CDR1 and CDR2: MGHDK and SYGVNS. The length of the CDR3 is 14 residues. J is TRBJ2-5 and V is TRBV25-1; the D gene TCRdb calls, TRBD1, cannot be checked with no DNA. The receptor comes from a man aged 18 to 30 in good health. The sample comprised blood T cells: a sorted CD56 or NKG2C T cell subset, CD4+ or CD8+ T cells, or bulk PBMC T cells (not recorded which). The CDR3 loop is CASSENGKQETQYF.